One sample yielded the 31 T cell receptor beta chains listed below, sequenced in a study of blood T cell repertoires in COVID-19. Assay used: immunoSEQ multiplex PCR; TCRdb lists only in-frame clones, some missing. The data contain over 150,000 clones, roughly 84% of them singletons. Sequencing was performed on peripheral blood. Receptor source: a human donor in a cohort sampled during active COVID-19.

This clone was detected once. The chain employs TRBV6-6 and TRBJ1-2; TRBD1 matches at 8 bases. The CDR3 runs 15 residues. The V segment lost 4 bases and the J segment 6 bases; nucleotides outside the gene matches: 10. Per the germline V gene, CDR1 is MNHNY and CDR2 is SVGAGI (reference sequence). CDR3 amino acids: CASSSRTGKGHGYTF. The CDR3 DNA follows: TGTGCCAGCAGTTCGAGGACAGGGAAGGGCCATGGCTACACCTTC.

This clone has only a few counts. This chain connects TRBV28 to TRBJ2-5; TRBD2 is a possible D gene (5 bases). From germline, CDR1 is MDHEN and CDR2 SYDVKM. CDR3 length: 13 residues. Trimming left V 4 bases short and J 10 bases short, with 16 bases between. The CDR3 DNA sequence: TGTGCCAGCAGTTCCGGACCGGGGTGGGACCAGTACTTC. It is translated as CASSSGPGWDQYF.

This clone came up once. This chain's CDR3 is CASSKGQGRPQHF. The CDR3 nucleotides read TGTGCCAGCAGCAAAGGACAGGGGAGGCCCCAGCATTTT. V gene TRBV2 combines with J gene TRBJ1-5; the match to TRBD1 covers 9 bases. The V and J ends lost 6 bases and 9 bases, in that order; junction bases with no gene match: 6. The CDR3 has 13 amino acids. The germline V gene has CDR1 SNHLY and CDR2 FYNNEI.

This chain joins TRBV5-4 and TRBJ2-2; TRBD2 matches 12 bases. Germline assignment: CDR1 SGHNT and CDR2 YYREEE (reference sequence). CDR3 length equals 17 residues. J was trimmed by 0 bases and V by 5 bases; bases with no gene match: 5. CDR3 loop: CASSSRTSGTNTGELFF. CDR3 nucleotides: TGTGCCAGCAGTTCTCGGACTAGCGGGACGAACACCGGGGAGCTGTTTTTT.

As concerns this clone: A junction end diverges from the germline sequence, so it may reflect a read error. The chain uses TRBV3-1 (or the pseudogene TRBV3-2) and TRBJ2-3; D perhaps matches TRBD2 (5 bases). The germline gives CDR1 LGHDT, CDR2 YNNKEL (reference sequence). The CDR3 runs to 19 residues. DNA of the CDR3: TGTGCCAGCAGCGAAGAGGGTTCGTCGTGGGAGCCCGGGACAGATACGCAGTATTTT. Residues: CASSEEGSSWEPGTDTQYF.

The chain carries TRBV28 and TRBJ1-3; D remains unclear. The ends were cut back, 3 bases at V and 0 bases at J, with 9 bases in the middle. Germline assignment: CDR1 MDHEN and CDR2 SYDVKM. The CDR3 consists of 15 residues. The CDR3 DNA sequence: TGTGCCAGCAGTTTGGGGAGTGCCTCTGGAAACACCATATATTTT. This encodes CASSLGSASGNTIYF.

This rearrangement joins TRBV19 to TRBJ2-1; 9 positions agree with TRBD1. The junction had 9 bases not matched to a gene; V was cut back by 8 bases and J by 7 bases. From germline, CDR1 is LNHDA and CDR2 SQIVND (reference sequence). The CDR3 spans 14 residues. The CDR3 DNA reads TGTGCCAGTGAGGACAGGGGAAGGAAAAATGAGCAGTTCTTC. As protein: CASEDRGRKNEQFF.

In its sample, this clone was seen once. The V gene is TRBV7-2, the J gene TRBJ2-2; no reliable D call. The CDR3 length is 15 residues. Looked up from germline, CDR1 is SGHTA and CDR2 is FQGNSA. Deletions cut 1 base from V and 5 bases from J, with 11 bases between. For the CDR3, the DNA is TGTGCCAGCAGCTTAGTACCCCTCCAGACCGGGGAGCTGTTTTTT. This translates into CASSLVPLQTGELFF.

Only one count was recorded for this clone. This chain connects TRBV10-2 to TRBJ2-2, with 13 bases fitting TRBD2. Germline CDR1 and CDR2: WSHSY and SAAADI. The CDR3 has 16 amino acids. The junction had 6 bases not matched to a gene; V was cut back by 4 bases and J by 7 bases. The CDR3 reads CASSGTSGRGYGELFF. The CDR3 DNA is TGCGCCAGCAGTGGGACTAGCGGGAGAGGTTACGGGGAGCTGTTTTTT.

This chain joins TRBV11-2 and TRBJ2-5, with 9 positions matching TRBD1. Germline values: CDR1 SGHAT, CDR2 FQNNGV. This CDR3 has 16 residues. With 6 bases clipped from V and 4 bases from J, the junction kept 12 bases outside the gene matches. CDR3 region: CASSHRTRDRVETQYF. DNA of the CDR3: TGTGCCAGCAGTCATAGGACCCGGGACAGGGTAGAGACCCAGTACTTC.

This clone was seen a few times. The rearrangement uses TRBV2 and TRBJ2-7; 8 positions agree with TRBD1. V gave up 6 bases and J gave up 4 bases; unmatched junction bases: 5. The germline CDR1 and CDR2 sequences are SNHLY and FYNNEI. The CDR3 is 13 residues long. The CDR3 is CASRQGAGYEQYF. CDR3 nucleotides: TGTGCCAGCAGGCAGGGGGCGGGTTACGAGCAGTACTTC.

This sequence joins TRBV5-4 and TRBJ2-7; D not certain. Trimming removed 4 bases from V and 2 bases from J, with 10 bases in between. The CDR3 runs 13 residues. Germline V gene lookup returns CDR1 SGHNT and CDR2 YYREEE (reference sequence). In DNA form, the CDR3 reads TGTGCCAGCAGCAAATCCCCCACCTACGAGCAGTACTTC. It encodes CASSKSPTYEQYF. Combining the CDR3 with reference TRBV5-4 and TRBJ2-7 gives the whole variable domain ETGVTQSPTHLIKTRGQQVTLRCSSQSGHNTVSWYQQALGQGPQFIFQYYREEENGRGNFPPRFSGLQFPNYSSELNVNALELDDSALYLCASSKSPTYEQYFGPGTRLTVT.

This chain connects TRBV28 to TRBJ1-5; D is perhaps TRBD1 (5 bases). Per germline, CDR1 MDHEN and CDR2 SYDVKM. The CDR3 runs to 17 residues. V was clipped by 3 bases and J by 2 bases, with 17 bases between them. The CDR3 nucleotides read TGTGCCAGCAGTTTGGTGTTGGGGCCCTCGGGCAATCAGCCCCAGCATTTT. It translates to CASSLVLGPSGNQPQHF.

CDR3 protein: CASSLREAGLSYNEQFF. The CDR3 DNA is TGCGCCAGCAGCCTCCGTGAAGCGGGACTCTCCTACAATGAGCAGTTCTTC. The chain joins TRBV5-1 to TRBJ2-1; 7 nucleotides match TRBD2. V lost 4 bases, J lost 0 bases, and 10 bases stayed unmatched. Germline values: CDR1 SGHRS, CDR2 YFSETQ. The CDR3 consists of 17 residues.

The chain combines TRBV12-3 or TRBV12-4 with TRBJ2-3; D is unclear. V gave up 5 bases and J gave up 6 bases, with 9 bases separating them. The CDR3 loop spans 12 amino acids. The CDR3 DNA sequence: TGTGCCAGCAGTCCCGAGTTTGATACGCAGTATTTT. Its translation: CASSPEFDTQYF.

The chain couples TRBV5-1 to TRBJ1-4; 8 positions agree with TRBD1. The CDR3 sequence is 14 residues long. Germline CDR1 reads SGHRS; CDR2 reads YFSETQ. V dropped 4 bases and J dropped 7; count of bases not matched to a gene: 6. CDR3 nucleotide sequence: TGCGCCAGCAGCAGCAGGGGGCGGAGTGAAAAACTGTTTTTT. Its translation is CASSSRGRSEKLFF.

The V call is TRBV15, the J call TRBJ2-3; D may be TRBD2 (6 bases). Germline values: CDR1 LNHNV, CDR2 YYDKDF (reference sequence). V was clipped by 0 bases and J by 0 bases, with 10 bases between them. The CDR3 spans 16 residues. CDR3 amino acids: CATSRDAGLSTDTQYF. Written as DNA, the CDR3 is TGTGCCACCAGCAGAGATGCAGGACTAAGCACAGATACGCAGTATTTT.

V is TRBV6-4 and J is TRBJ2-2; 10 nucleotides match TRBD1. Germline-derived CDR1 and CDR2 are MRHNA and SNTAGT. V lost 1 base and J lost 5; bases outside the gene matches: 4. The CDR3 loop spans 16 amino acids. The DNA for the CDR3 is TGTGCCAGCAGTGACTGGGGACAGGGGATAACCGGGGAGCTGTTTTTT. This codes for CASSDWGQGITGELFF.

This clone was seen only a few times. The J gene is TRBJ1-2, the V gene TRBV6-5; perhaps TRBD1 as D (6 bases). The CDR3 is 15 residues long. Germline V lookup: CDR1 MNHEY, CDR2 SVGAGI. The V and J ends lost 5 bases and 0 bases respectively, with 13 bases between them. The CDR3 DNA is TGTGCCAGCAGTCCCCACAGGACAGCTAACTATGGCTACACCTTC. Translating it yields CASSPHRTANYGYTF.

The genes are TRBV10-3 and TRBJ2-7, with 7 bases identical to TRBD1. CDR3 length: 13 amino acids. Germline CDR1 is ENHRY and CDR2 is SYGVKD. V shed 6 bases, J shed 4 bases, and the junction held 6 bases outside the gene matches. CDR3 loop: CAISRQGLYEQYF. The CDR3 nucleotides read TGTGCCATCAGCCGACAGGGTTTGTACGAGCAGTACTTC.

The V call is TRBV11-2, the J call TRBJ2-7; D gene uncertain. The CDR3 contains 13 residues. The V end was cut by 4 bases, the J end by 3 bases, with 10 bases between. CDR1 and CDR2 (germline): SGHAT, FQNNGV. The CDR3 region is CASSSDSLYEQYF. In nucleotides, the CDR3 is TGTGCCAGCAGCTCAGACTCCCTCTACGAGCAGTACTTC.

The chain links TRBV11-2 to TRBJ2-7; TRBD1 matches 7 bases. This CDR3 region has 16 residues. CDR1 SGHAT and CDR2 FQNNGV come from the germline V gene. J was trimmed by 0 bases and V by 5 bases; bases with no gene match: 10. The CDR3 DNA sequence: TGTGCCAGCAGCCCCACCTGGACAGGCAGCTCCTACGAGCAGTACTTC. It specifies CASSPTWTGSSYEQYF.

The chain joins TRBV28 to TRBJ1-4, with 8 bases lining up with TRBD1. The CDR3 is 18 amino acids. CDR1 and CDR2 from the germline V gene are MDHEN and SYDVKM. Trimming at V came to 1 base and at J to 6 bases, leaving 13 bases not matched to a gene. In nucleotides, the CDR3 is TGTGCCAGCAGTTTATTTGGGACAGGCTTTTACCACTATGAAAAACTGTTTTTT. Amino acids: CASSLFGTGFYHYEKLFF.

CDR3 in DNA: TGCGCCAGCAGTCCGAACAGGGGGAGGAGTAACTATGGCTACACCTTC. Translating it yields CASSPNRGRSNYGYTF. The chain uses TRBV23-1 and TRBJ1-2; 8 bases are shared with TRBD1. TRBV23-1 is known as an ORF, though its function is uncertain. This CDR3 is 16 amino acids long. The J segment lost 1 base and the V segment lost 4 bases, leaving 8 bases of the junction unmatched.

This sequence joins TRBV5-1 and TRBJ2-3, with 9 bases lining up with TRBD2. CDR1 is SGHRS, CDR2 YFSETQ, per germline. Trimming cost V 3 bases and J 2 bases; bases outside gene matches: 10. The CDR3 is 17 amino acids. The CDR3 protein is CASSSSWVAGDTDTQYF. DNA of the CDR3: TGCGCCAGCAGCTCGTCCTGGGTAGCGGGAGACACAGATACGCAGTATTTT. The whole variable domain, filled in from reference TRBV5-1 and TRBJ2-3, reads KAGVTQTPRYLIKTRGQQVTLSCSPISGHRSVSWYQQTPGQGLQFLFEYFSETQRNKGNFPGRFSGRQFSNSRSEMNVSTLELGDSALYLCASSSSWVAGDTDTQYFGPGTRLTVL.

The rearrangement uses TRBV14 and TRBJ2-7, with TRBD1 matching 11 bases. Germline V CDR1 and CDR2: SGHDN, FVKESK. V was pared by 4 bases and J by 3 bases, with 2 bases of the junction left unmatched. The CDR3 covers 14 residues. This chain's CDR3 is CASSLGTGGYEQYF. CDR3 DNA sequence: TGTGCCAGCAGCCTAGGGACAGGGGGCTACGAGCAGTACTTC.

This clone was seen a handful of times. This chain connects TRBV28 to TRBJ2-7; D possibly corresponds to TRBD1 (5 bases). The length of the CDR3 is 12 residues. The germline CDR1 and CDR2 sequences are MDHEN and SYDVKM. Trimming cost V 3 bases and J 4 bases, with 7 bases left between them. CDR3 amino acids: CASSFHRYEQYF. In DNA, the CDR3 is TGTGCCAGCAGTTTCCACAGGTACGAGCAGTACTTC.

This chain connects TRBV10-3 to TRBJ2-7, with a tentative D call TRBD1 (5 bases). The germline gives CDR1 ENHRY, CDR2 SYGVKD. Deletions cut 2 bases from V and 0 bases from J, with 5 bases between. This CDR3 spans 13 amino acids. CDR3 sequence reads: CAISEGHSYEQYF. For the CDR3, the DNA is TGTGCCATCAGTGAGGGACACTCCTACGAGCAGTACTTC.

The chain links TRBV27 to TRBJ2-1; 11 bases line up with TRBD2. Looked up from germline, CDR1 is MNHEY and CDR2 is SMNVEV (reference sequence). Trimming cost V 5 bases and J 4 bases; bases outside gene matches: 7. This CDR3 region has 16 residues. The CDR3 here is CASSPIGTSGYNEQFF. The CDR3 nucleotides are TGTGCCAGCAGTCCTATCGGGACTAGCGGATACAATGAGCAGTTCTTC.

The V and J genes are TRBV5-1 and TRBJ2-1; 12 bases fit TRBD1. With 5 bases clipped from V and 7 bases from J, the junction kept 7 bases outside the gene matches. Germline V lookup: CDR1 SGHRS, CDR2 YFSETQ. The CDR3 is 15 residues long. CDR3 DNA: TGCGCCAGCAGTCCGGGACAGGGGGCTAGGAATGAGCAGTTCTTC. Translated: CASSPGQGARNEQFF.

The V call is TRBV27, the J call TRBJ1-1, with 7 bases identical to TRBD1. V was pared by 6 bases and J by 0 bases, with 10 bases of the junction left unmatched. This CDR3 is built from 16 residues. Germline loops: CDR1 MNHEY, CDR2 SMNVEV (reference sequence). CDR3 DNA sequence: TGTGCCAGCAGCCCGACAGGGTTACTTATGAACACTGAAGCTTTCTTT. Its translation: CASSPTGLLMNTEAFF.